Listed below are T cell receptor beta chains from one sample, sequenced in a study of blood T cell repertoires in COVID-19. Measured with immunoSEQ multiplex PCR; TCRdb has only the in-frame clones, and not every one. There are approximately 470,000 clones in the sample; approximately 85% occur only once, and more than 3% lies in the top ten. Material for sequencing was peripheral blood. These receptors originate from a human donor in a cohort sampled during active COVID-19. Each CDR3 is given with its conserved first and last residue. Fields, in order: V gene, D gene, clone size, J gene, CDR3 protein, CDR3 DNA. D genes are given only for firm matches. A clone size is listed for some rows: how often the clone was seen (once, few, many), or a class if it is expanded.

>TRBV20-1|TRBD2|.|TRBJ2-1
CSASNRLADSYNEQFF
TGCAGTGCTAGTAATCGACTAGCGGACTCCTACAATGAGCAGTTCTTC
>TRBV28|.|.|TRBJ2-3
CASNRVAGYTDTQYF
TGTGCCAGCAATCGAGTGGCGGGATACACAGATACGCAGTATTTT
>TRBV29-1|.|.|TRBJ2-3
CSVGKLNVAVDTQYF
TGCAGCGTTGGAAAACTCAACGTCGCCGTAGATACGCAGTATTTT
>TRBV30|.|.|TRBJ1-2
CAWSESRGGDGYTF
TGTGCCTGGAGCGAGTCTAGGGGGGGGGATGGCTACACCTTC
>TRBV7-2|TRBD2|.|TRBJ2-2
CASIAAGRYPNTGELFF
TGTGCCAGCATAGCGGCCGGGAGGTATCCGAACACCGGGGAGCTGTTTTTT
>TRBV12-2|.|.|TRBJ2-7
CASHRYYEQYF
TGTGCAAGTCACCGGTACTACGAGCAGTACTTC
>TRBV28|TRBD1|.|TRBJ2-1
CASRPPDRQNNEQFF
TGTGCCAGCAGGCCTCCGGACAGGCAAAACAATGAGCAGTTCTTC
>TRBV4-3|.|.|TRBJ2-3
CASSQDFGDTQYF
TGCGCCAGCAGCCAAGATTTCGGAGATACGCAGTATTTT
>TRBV5-1|TRBD1|.|TRBJ1-5
CASRYDRGSNQPQHF
TGCGCCAGCAGGTATGACAGGGGTAGCAATCAGCCCCAGCATTTT
>TRBV30|.|.|TRBJ2-2
CAWGPRVTGELFF
TGTGCCTGGGGACCTCGGGTTACCGGGGAGCTGTTTTTT
>TRBV5-1|TRBD2|.|TRBJ2-2
CASSLRTSGSTGELFF
TGCGCCAGCAGCCTACGGACTAGCGGGAGCACCGGGGAGCTGTTTTTT
>TRBV12-3/TRBV12-4|.|.|TRBJ2-5
CASGRGGETQYF
TGTGCCAGCGGGAGAGGAGGAGAGACCCAGTACTTC
>TRBV30|.|.|TRBJ2-6
CAWSGVGFGLEYSGANVLTF
TGTGCCTGGAGTGGGGTCGGGTTTGGCCTTGAATACTCTGGGGCCAACGTCCTGACTTTC
>TRBV5-1|TRBD1|.|TRBJ1-2
CASSPDEDRGRGYTF
TGCGCCAGCAGCCCGGATGAGGACAGGGGGAGAGGCTACACCTTC
>TRBV5-1|.|.|TRBJ2-2
CASSLGASNTGELFF
TGCGCCAGCAGCTTGGGAGCATCGAACACCGGGGAGCTGTTTTTT
>TRBV5-1|TRBD2|.|TRBJ2-1
CASSFAITGGSYNEQFF
TGCGCCAGCAGCTTCGCGATCACGGGGGGTTCCTACAATGAGCAGTTCTTC
>TRBV24-1|TRBD2|.|TRBJ2-1
CATSDFPTSGNNEQFF
TGTGCCACCAGTGATTTCCCAACTAGCGGAAACAATGAGCAGTTCTTC
>TRBV27|TRBD2|.|TRBJ2-7
CASSYLAGDEQYF
TGTGCCAGCAGTTACCTAGCGGGTGACGAGCAGTACTTC
>TRBV28|.|once|TRBJ1-6
CASSLPSGGSSYNSPLHF
TGTGCCAGCAGTTTACCCTCCGGCGGGAGCTCCTATAATTCACCCCTCCACTTT
>TRBV7-2|TRBD2|.|TRBJ2-3
CASSQPGTSGFTDTQYF
TGTGCCAGCAGCCAACCCGGGACTAGCGGATTCACAGATACGCAGTATTTT
>TRBV6-6|.|once|TRBJ1-3
CASQRGRVGNTIYF
TGTGCCTCCCAAAGGGGGAGGGTTGGAAACACCATATATTTT
>TRBV30|.|few|TRBJ2-1
CAWKILQGANEQFF
TGTGCCTGGAAAATCCTACAGGGTGCCAATGAGCAGTTCTTC
>TRBV19|.|.|TRBJ2-4
CASSRGSIQYF
TGTGCCAGTAGTCGGGGAAGCATTCAGTACTTC
>TRBV5-4|TRBD2|.|TRBJ2-2
CASSWGTSGITGELFF
TGTGCCAGCAGCTGGGGGACTAGCGGGATCACCGGGGAGCTGTTTTTT
>TRBV3-1/TRBV3-2|TRBD2|.|TRBJ2-5
CASSQGLAGLAETQYF
TGTGCCAGCAGCCAGGGACTAGCGGGACTTGCTGAGACCCAGTACTTC
>TRBV5-1|TRBD2|.|TRBJ2-7
CASSLIAGLRNEQYF
TGCGCCAGCAGCTTAATAGCGGGATTGAGGAACGAGCAGTACTTC
>TRBV24-1|.|.|TRBJ2-7
CATSDGRPYEQYF
TGTGCCACCAGTGATGGGAGACCCTACGAGCAGTACTTC
>TRBV29-1|TRBD1|.|TRBJ1-1
CSAQDTGTVPFNTEAFF
TGCAGCGCACAGGATACCGGGACAGTGCCCTTTAACACTGAAGCTTTCTTT
>TRBV6-4|.|.|TRBJ1-3
CASQRSSGNTIYF
TGTGCCAGCCAACGGAGCTCTGGAAACACCATATATTTT
>TRBV12-3/TRBV12-4|.|few|TRBJ2-1
CATLKGVYNEQFF
TGTGCCACTCTGAAGGGGGTCTACAATGAGCAGTTCTTC
>TRBV5-1|.|.|TRBJ2-1
CASSLARDREQFF
TGCGCCAGCAGCTTGGCCAGGGATCGTGAGCAGTTCTTC
>TRBV28|.|.|TRBJ1-3
CASSLGGEDTIYF
TGTGCCAGCAGTTTGGGGGGGGAGGACACCATATATTTT
>TRBV4-1|.|few|TRBJ1-5
CASSQAETGPGQPQHF
TGCGCCAGCAGCCAGGCCGAGACAGGACCCGGTCAGCCCCAGCATTTT
>TRBV29-1|TRBD1|.|TRBJ1-1
CSVDRGRSGVTEAFF
TGCAGCGTGGACAGGGGGCGAAGCGGAGTCACTGAAGCTTTCTTT
>TRBV6-5|.|.|TRBJ1-5
CASRFTSQPQHF
TGTGCCAGCAGGTTTACAAGTCAGCCCCAGCATTTT
>TRBV5-1|.|.|TRBJ1-2
CASSLWTEADGYTF
TGCGCCAGCAGCTTGTGGACGGAGGCGGATGGCTACACCTTC
>TRBV2|TRBD1|.|TRBJ2-2
CASSEWTGGTGELFF
TGTGCCAGCAGTGAGTGGACAGGGGGCACCGGGGAGCTGTTTTTT
>TRBV10-3|TRBD2|.|TRBJ2-3
CAIRFGRESTDTQYF
TGTGCCATCAGGTTCGGGCGGGAGAGCACAGATACGCAGTATTTT
>TRBV10-3|TRBD1|.|TRBJ1-6
CASSTGGNDSPLHF
TGTGCCAGCTCCACAGGGGGCAACGATTCACCCCTCCACTTT
>TRBV19|TRBD1|.|TRBJ1-4
CATSGTANEKLFF
TGTGCCACATCCGGGACAGCGAATGAAAAACTGTTTTTT
>TRBV5-5|TRBD1|.|TRBJ2-7
CASSPGQIYEQYF
TGTGCCAGCAGCCCGGGACAGATCTACGAGCAGTACTTC
>TRBV5-1|.|.|TRBJ1-1
CASSFEANTEAFF
TGCGCCAGCAGCTTTGAGGCGAACACTGAAGCTTTCTTT
>TRBV6-1|.|.|TRBJ1-4
CASSEALANEKLFF
TGTGCCAGCAGTGAAGCACTAGCTAATGAAAAACTGTTTTTT
>TRBV6-6|.|.|TRBJ2-5
CASSSAQTVGQETQYF
TGTGCCAGCAGTTCCGCCCAAACAGTCGGACAAGAGACCCAGTACTTC
>TRBV20-1|.|.|TRBJ1-1
CSELMNTEAFF
TGCAGTGAACTAATGAACACTGAAGCTTTCTTT
>TRBV5-1|TRBD1|once|TRBJ2-5
CASSQGARPTQETQYF
TGCGCCAGCAGCCAGGGGGCCAGGCCAACCCAAGAGACCCAGTACTTC
>TRBV11-2|TRBD2|.|TRBJ2-1
CASSATSGSLGEQFF
TGTGCCAGCAGCGCCACTAGCGGGAGCCTGGGTGAGCAGTTCTTC
>TRBV2|TRBD1|.|TRBJ2-7
CASSEGQGALYEQYF
TGTGCCAGCAGTGAAGGACAGGGGGCTCTATACGAGCAGTACTTC
>TRBV18|.|many|TRBJ2-2
CASSPRTDPTGELFF
TGTGCCAGCTCACCGCGGACTGATCCCACCGGGGAGCTGTTTTTT
>TRBV19|.|.|TRBJ1-1
CASSPGEPAEAFF
TGTGCCAGTAGCCCTGGGGAGCCGGCTGAAGCTTTCTTT
>TRBV3-1/TRBV3-2|TRBD2|.|TRBJ2-5
CASSNPAGQETQYF
TGTGCCAGCAGTAATCCAGCGGGACAAGAGACCCAGTACTTC